The 9 T cell receptor beta chains in this list originate from one sample, sequenced in a study of OX40 agonist ivuxolimab in advanced cancers. TCRdb keeps only in-frame clones here, not all; method: immunoSEQ multiplex PCR. The sample lists 50,000 to 65,000 clones, approximately 86% occurring once. The sequencing used CD4+ or CD8+ T cells sorted from blood, collected in a trial of the OX40 agonist ivuxolimab. All receptors come from an adult with an advanced solid tumor such as melanoma, head and neck, liver or kidney cancer.

This chain connects TRBV19 to TRBJ1-5, with D perhaps TRBD1 (6 bases). This CDR3 is 13 amino acids long. The V gene's germline CDR1 is LNHDA and CDR2 SQIVND (reference sequence). V was cut by 8 bases and J by 7 bases, with 15 bases left in between. The CDR3 is CASSQGWGQPQHF. DNA for the CDR3: TGTGCCAGTTCACAGGGTTGGGGCCAGCCCCAGCATTTT.

The CDR3 sequence is CASSLGVFYGYTF. The CDR3 DNA sequence: TGCGCCAGCAGCTTAGGGGTGTTCTATGGCTACACCTTC. The V gene is TRBV5-1, the J gene TRBJ1-2, with D perhaps matching TRBD1 (5 bases). In germline, CDR1 is SGHRS, CDR2 YFSETQ. V was cut by 2 bases and J by 4 bases, with 9 bases left in between. This CDR3 region has 13 residues.

The rearrangement joins TRBV19 to TRBJ2-5; D assignment may be TRBD1 or TRBD2 (6 bases each). V dropped 3 bases and J dropped 5 bases, with 16 bases sitting between them. This CDR3 spans 15 amino acids. Germline V gene lookup returns CDR1 LNHDA and CDR2 SQIVND (reference sequence). The CDR3 loop is CASSMRGRGGETQYF. The CDR3 coding sequence is TGTGCCAGTAGTATGCGGGGACGAGGGGGGGAGACCCAGTACTTC.

This clone was found a few times. The chain is built from TRBV5-1 and TRBJ2-7, with 10 bases aligning to TRBD1. Germline loops: CDR1 SGHRS, CDR2 YFSETQ. The CDR3 is made up of 17 amino acids. V shed 3 bases, J shed 4 bases, and the junction held 13 bases outside the gene matches. CDR3 in amino acids: CASSSRPSLGQGYEQYF. CDR3 bases: TGCGCCAGCAGCTCTAGGCCCTCTCTGGGACAGGGGTACGAGCAGTACTTC.

The rearrangement links TRBV18 to TRBJ2-7; D may be TRBD1 (5 bases). The CDR3 loop spans 14 amino acids. Germline CDR1 reads KGHSH; CDR2 reads LQKENI. Trimming shortened V by 3 bases and J by 2 bases, and 11 bases separated the two germline ends. CDR3 amino acids: CASSPLTEAYEQYF. The CDR3 region has the DNA TGTGCCAGCTCACCCCTGACAGAGGCCTACGAGCAGTACTTC.

The V call is TRBV7-6, the J call TRBJ2-3, with D possibly matching TRBD1 (6 bases). V lost 2 bases, J lost 1 base, and 10 bases lay in between. The CDR3 loop spans 15 amino acids. CDR1 SGHVS and CDR2 FNYEAQ come from the germline V gene. Written as DNA, the CDR3 is TGTGCCAGCAGCTTATACAGGGCCCGCACAGATACGCAGTATTTT. Translating gives CASSLYRARTDTQYF.

Remarks on this clone: The junction and the germline gene differ at one end; a read error may be behind it. V gene TRBV28 combines with J gene TRBJ2-1, with a tentative D call TRBD2 (5 bases). The CDR3 extends over 13 amino acids. The V gene's germline CDR1 is MDHEN and CDR2 SYDVKM. The CDR3 loop reads CASTLTTRNEQFF. The CDR3 DNA is TGTGCCAGCACTTTAACCACTAGGAATGAGCAGTTCTTC.

DNA of the CDR3: TGTGCCAGCAGCCGGAACGGGGCAGTGAACACTGAAGCTTTCTTT. This encodes CASSRNGAVNTEAFF. This chain links TRBV14 with TRBJ1-1, with D possibly being TRBD1 (5 bases). The ends were cut back, 4 bases at V and 0 bases at J, with 12 bases in the middle. Germline V gives CDR1 SGHDN, CDR2 FVKESK. The CDR3 is 15 residues long.

The CDR3 spells CASSTLASSGNTIYF. The CDR3 coding sequence is TGTGCCAGCAGTACGTTGGCCAGCTCTGGAAACACCATATATTTT. The chain joins TRBV6-5 to TRBJ1-3; D not resolved. Germline V gene lookup returns CDR1 MNHEY and CDR2 SVGAGI. V was trimmed by 5 bases and J by 0 bases, leaving 11 bases between them. The CDR3 contains 15 residues.